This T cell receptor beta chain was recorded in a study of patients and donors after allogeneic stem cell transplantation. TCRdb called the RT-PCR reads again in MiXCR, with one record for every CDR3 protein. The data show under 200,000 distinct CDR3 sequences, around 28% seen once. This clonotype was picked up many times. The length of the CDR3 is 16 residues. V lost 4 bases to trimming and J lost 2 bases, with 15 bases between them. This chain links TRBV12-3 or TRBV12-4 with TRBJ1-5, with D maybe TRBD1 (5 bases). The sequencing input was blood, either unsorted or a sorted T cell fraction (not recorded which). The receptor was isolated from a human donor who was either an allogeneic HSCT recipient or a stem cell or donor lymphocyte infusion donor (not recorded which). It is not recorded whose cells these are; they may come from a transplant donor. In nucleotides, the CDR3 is TGTGCCAGCAGTTCCACAGGATCGTGGGGCAATCAGCCCCAGCATTTT. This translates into CASSSTGSWGNQPQHF.